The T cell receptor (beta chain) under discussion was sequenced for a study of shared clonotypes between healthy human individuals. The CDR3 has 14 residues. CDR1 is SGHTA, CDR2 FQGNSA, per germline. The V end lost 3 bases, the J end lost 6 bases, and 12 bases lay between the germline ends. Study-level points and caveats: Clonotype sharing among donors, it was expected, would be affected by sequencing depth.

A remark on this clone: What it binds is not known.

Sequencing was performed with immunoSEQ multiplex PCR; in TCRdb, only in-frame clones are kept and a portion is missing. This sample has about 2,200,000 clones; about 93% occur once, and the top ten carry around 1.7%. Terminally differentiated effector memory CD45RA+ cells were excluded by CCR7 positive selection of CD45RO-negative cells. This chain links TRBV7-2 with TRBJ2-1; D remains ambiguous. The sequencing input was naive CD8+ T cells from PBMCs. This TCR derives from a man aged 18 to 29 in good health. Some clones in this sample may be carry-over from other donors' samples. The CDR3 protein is CASSFWGPGNEQFF. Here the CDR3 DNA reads TGTGCCAGCAGCTTTTGGGGTCCGGGCAATGAGCAGTTCTTC.